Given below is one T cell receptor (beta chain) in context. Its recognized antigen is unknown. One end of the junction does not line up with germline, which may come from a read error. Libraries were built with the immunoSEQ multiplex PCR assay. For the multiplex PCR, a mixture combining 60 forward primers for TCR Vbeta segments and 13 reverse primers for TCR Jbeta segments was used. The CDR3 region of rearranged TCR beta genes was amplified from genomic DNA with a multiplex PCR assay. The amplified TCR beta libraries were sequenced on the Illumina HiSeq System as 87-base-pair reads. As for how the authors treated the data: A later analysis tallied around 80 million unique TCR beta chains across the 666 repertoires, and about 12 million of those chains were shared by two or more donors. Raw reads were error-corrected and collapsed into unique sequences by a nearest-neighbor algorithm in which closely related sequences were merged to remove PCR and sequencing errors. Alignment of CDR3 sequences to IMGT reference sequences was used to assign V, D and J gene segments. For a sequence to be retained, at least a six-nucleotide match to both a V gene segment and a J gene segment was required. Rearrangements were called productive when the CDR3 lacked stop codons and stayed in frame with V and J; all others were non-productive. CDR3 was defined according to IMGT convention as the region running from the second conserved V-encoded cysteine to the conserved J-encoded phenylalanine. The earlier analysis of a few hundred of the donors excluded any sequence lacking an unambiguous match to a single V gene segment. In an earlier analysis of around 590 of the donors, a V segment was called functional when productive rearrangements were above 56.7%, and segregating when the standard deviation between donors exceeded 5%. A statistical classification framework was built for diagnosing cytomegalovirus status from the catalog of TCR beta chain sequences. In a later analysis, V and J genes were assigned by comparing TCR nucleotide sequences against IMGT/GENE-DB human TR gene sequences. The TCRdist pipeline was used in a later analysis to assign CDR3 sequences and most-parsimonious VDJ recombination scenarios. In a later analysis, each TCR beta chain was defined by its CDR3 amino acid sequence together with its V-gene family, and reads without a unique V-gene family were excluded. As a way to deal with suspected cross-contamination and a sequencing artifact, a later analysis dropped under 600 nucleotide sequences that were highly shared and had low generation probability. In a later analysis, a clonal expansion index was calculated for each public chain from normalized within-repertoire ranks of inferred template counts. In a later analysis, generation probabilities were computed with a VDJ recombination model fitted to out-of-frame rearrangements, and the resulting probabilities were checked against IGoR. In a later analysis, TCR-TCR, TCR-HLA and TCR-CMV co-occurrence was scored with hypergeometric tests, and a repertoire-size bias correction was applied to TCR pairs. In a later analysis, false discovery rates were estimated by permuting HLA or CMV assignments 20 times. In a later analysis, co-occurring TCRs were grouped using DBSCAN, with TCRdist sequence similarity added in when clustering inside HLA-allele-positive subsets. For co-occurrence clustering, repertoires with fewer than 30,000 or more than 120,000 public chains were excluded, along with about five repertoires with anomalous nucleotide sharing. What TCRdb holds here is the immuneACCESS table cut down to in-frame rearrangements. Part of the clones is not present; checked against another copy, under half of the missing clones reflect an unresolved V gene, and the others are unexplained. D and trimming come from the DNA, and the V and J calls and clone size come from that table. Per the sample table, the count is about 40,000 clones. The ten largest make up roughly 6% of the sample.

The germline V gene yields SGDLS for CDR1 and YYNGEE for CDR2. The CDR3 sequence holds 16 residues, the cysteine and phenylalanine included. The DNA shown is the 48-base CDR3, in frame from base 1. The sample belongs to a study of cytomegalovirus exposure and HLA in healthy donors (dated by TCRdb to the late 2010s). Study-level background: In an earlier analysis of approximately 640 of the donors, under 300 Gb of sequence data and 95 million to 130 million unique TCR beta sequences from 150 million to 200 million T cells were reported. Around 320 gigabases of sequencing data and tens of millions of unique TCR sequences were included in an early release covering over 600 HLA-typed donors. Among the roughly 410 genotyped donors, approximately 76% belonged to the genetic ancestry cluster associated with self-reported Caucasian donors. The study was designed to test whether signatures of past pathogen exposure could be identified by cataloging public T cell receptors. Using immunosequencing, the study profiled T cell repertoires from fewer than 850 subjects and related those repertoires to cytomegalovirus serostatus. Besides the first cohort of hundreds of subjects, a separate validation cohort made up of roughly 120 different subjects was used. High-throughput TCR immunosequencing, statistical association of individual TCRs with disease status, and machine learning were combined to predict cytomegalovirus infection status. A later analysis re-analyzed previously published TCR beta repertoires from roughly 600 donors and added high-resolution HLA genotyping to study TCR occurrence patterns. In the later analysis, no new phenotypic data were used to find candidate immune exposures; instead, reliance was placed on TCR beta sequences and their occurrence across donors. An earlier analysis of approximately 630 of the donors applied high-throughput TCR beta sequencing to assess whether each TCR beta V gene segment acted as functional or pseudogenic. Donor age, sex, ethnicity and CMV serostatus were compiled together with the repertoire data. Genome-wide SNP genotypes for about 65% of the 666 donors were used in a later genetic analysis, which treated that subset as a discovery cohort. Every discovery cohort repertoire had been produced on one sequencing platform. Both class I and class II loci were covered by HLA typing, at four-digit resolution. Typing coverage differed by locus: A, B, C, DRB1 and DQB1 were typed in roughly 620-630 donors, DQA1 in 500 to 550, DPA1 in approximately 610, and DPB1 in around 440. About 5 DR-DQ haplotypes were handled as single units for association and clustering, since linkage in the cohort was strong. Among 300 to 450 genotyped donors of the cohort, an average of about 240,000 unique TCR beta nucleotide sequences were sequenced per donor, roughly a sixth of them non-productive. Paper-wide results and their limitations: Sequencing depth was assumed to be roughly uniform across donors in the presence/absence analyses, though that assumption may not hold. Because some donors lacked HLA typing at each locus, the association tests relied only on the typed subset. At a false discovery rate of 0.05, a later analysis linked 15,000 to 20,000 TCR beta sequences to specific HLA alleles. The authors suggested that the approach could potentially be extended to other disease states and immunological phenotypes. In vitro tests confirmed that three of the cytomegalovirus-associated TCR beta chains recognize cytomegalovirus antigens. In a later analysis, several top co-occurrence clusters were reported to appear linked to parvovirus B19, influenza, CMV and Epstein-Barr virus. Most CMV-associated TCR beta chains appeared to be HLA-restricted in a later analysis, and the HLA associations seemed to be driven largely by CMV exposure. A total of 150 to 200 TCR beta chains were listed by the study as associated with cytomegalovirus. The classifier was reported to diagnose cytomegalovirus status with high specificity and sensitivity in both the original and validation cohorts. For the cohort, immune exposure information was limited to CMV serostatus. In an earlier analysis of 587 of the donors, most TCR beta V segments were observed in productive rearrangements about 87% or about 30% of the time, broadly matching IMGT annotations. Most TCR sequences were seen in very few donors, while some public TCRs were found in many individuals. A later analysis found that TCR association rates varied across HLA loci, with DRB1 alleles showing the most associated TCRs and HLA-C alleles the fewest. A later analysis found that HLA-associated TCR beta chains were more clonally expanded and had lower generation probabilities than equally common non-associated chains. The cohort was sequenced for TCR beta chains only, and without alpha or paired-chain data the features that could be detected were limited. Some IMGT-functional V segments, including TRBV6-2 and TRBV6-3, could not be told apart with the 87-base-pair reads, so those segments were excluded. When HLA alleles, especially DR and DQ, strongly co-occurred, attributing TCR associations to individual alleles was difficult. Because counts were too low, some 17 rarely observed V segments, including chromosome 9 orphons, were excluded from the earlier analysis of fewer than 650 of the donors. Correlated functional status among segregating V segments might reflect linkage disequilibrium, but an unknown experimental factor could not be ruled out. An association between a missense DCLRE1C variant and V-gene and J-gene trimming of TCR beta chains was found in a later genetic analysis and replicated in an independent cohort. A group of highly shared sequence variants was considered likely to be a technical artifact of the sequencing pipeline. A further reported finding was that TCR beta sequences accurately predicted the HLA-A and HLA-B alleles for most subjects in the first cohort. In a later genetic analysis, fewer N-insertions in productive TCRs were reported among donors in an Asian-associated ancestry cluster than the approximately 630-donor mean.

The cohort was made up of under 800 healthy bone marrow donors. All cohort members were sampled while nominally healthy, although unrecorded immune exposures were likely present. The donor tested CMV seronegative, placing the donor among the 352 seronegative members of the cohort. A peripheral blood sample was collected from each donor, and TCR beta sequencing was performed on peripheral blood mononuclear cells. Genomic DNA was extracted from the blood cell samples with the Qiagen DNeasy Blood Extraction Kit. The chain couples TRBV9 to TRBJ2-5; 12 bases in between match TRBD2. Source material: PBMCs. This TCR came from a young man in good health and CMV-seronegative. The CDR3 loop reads CASSVDLAGGWENQYF. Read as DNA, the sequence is TGTGCCAGCAGCGTGGACCTAGCGGGGGGGTGGGAGAACCAGTACTTC.